This T cell receptor beta chain was sequenced during a study of shared clonotypes between healthy human individuals. A word on this clone: Its antigen is not identified.

Using immunoSEQ multiplex PCR, the repertoire was profiled, and TCRdb retains in-frame clones only, with some absent. Among over 1.5 million clones listed, 95% to 99% were seen once. All donors were Caucasian adults living in Nashville, Tennessee. It was into CD45RA+ naive and CD45RA-negative memory subsets that the CD4+ cells were split. Germline CDR1 KGHSH, CDR2 LQKENI. V was trimmed by 3 bases and J by 7 bases, leaving 9 bases between them. This CDR3 is 13 amino acids long. Study-level results: Clonotypes which were not shared had lower generation probabilities than clonotypes that all four donors shared.

The source is a man aged 30-40 years in good health. This rearrangement joins TRBV18 to TRBJ1-4; no clear D gene. Sequenced: naive CD4+ T cells sorted from blood. Subset noted: CD45RA+ positively selected. CDR3 sequence (DNA): TGTGCCAGCTCACCCCTCAGAGGTGAAAAACTGTTTTTT. Its translation: CASSPLRGEKLFF.